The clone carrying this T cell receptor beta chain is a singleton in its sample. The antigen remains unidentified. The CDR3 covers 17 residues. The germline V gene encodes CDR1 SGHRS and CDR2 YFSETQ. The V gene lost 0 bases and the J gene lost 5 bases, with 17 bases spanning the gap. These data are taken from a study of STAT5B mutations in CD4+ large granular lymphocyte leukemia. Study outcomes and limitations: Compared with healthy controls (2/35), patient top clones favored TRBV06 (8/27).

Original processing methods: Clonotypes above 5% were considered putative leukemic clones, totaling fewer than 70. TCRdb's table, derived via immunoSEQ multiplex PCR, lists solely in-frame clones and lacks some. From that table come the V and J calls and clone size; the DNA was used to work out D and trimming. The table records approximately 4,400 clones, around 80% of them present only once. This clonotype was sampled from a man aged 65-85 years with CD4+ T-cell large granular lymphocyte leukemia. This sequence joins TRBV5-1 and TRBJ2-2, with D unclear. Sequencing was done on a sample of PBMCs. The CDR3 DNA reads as TGCGCCAGCAGCTTGGGCGGTGGCGATATAAGGACCGGGGAGCTGTTTTTT. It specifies CASSLGGGDIRTGELFF.